The 13 T cell receptor beta chains reported below all come from one sample, sequenced in a study of blood T cell repertoires in COVID-19. Profiling relied on immunoSEQ multiplex PCR, and the TCRdb table lists in-frame clones only, not all of them. Among some 240,000 clones, roughly nine tenths were seen once, and the ten largest hold around 7.8%. Sequencing used peripheral blood. All receptors come from a man aged 60 to 75 who had recovered from COVID-19.

This clone was seen only once. The chain has TRBV6-5 and TRBJ1-1, with D maybe TRBD1 (6 bases). CDR1 and CDR2 (germline): MNHEY, SVGAGI. The CDR3 consists of 14 residues. The germline V and J ends were trimmed by 7 bases and 6 bases, with 18 bases remaining between them. The CDR3 protein is CASISRGLFSEAFF. CDR3 coding DNA: TGTGCCAGCATATCCAGGGGCCTGTTTTCTGAAGCTTTCTTT.

This sequence joins TRBV2 and TRBJ1-6; no reliable D call. V lost 6 bases and J lost 7, with 13 bases in between. The CDR3 is made up of 14 amino acids. CDR1 and CDR2 from the germline V gene are SNHLY and FYNNEI. The CDR3 sequence is CASRGLAGNSPLHF. For the CDR3, the DNA is TGTGCCAGCAGGGGCCTTGCGGGCAATTCACCCCTCCACTTT.

In this sample, this clone turned up once. This chain joins TRBV5-5 and TRBJ1-6; 10 positions agree with TRBD1. The CDR3 has 16 residues. J was trimmed by 10 bases and V by 5 bases; bases with no gene match: 12. Per the germline V gene, CDR1 is SGHKS and CDR2 is YYEKEE (reference sequence). CDR3 nucleotide sequence: TGTGCCAGCAGTTCCCGGACAGGGGGAATGTGGTCACCCCTCCACTTT. Its translation is CASSSRTGGMWSPLHF.

The chain joins TRBV30 to TRBJ1-5; 7 bases match TRBD1. The CDR3 covers 15 residues. CDR1 is GTSNPN and CDR2 is SVGIG in the germline V gene (reference sequence). Unmatched junction bases numbered 7, after V lost 1 base and J lost 4 bases. Written as DNA, the CDR3 is TGTGCCTGGAGTGCCTCCGGGACAGCGAATCAGCCCCAGCATTTT. Protein: CAWSASGTANQPQHF.

V gene TRBV15 combines with J gene TRBJ2-3; 7 nucleotides align to TRBD1. After removal of 5 bases from V and 4 bases from J, the junction contained 3 bases not matched to a gene. Per germline, CDR1 LNHNV and CDR2 YYDKDF (reference sequence). CDR3 length: 13 amino acids. In DNA form, the CDR3 reads TGTGCCACCAGCCCGGGACAGCCAGATACGCAGTATTTT. Its protein product is CATSPGQPDTQYF. Based on the CDR3 plus reference TRBV15 and TRBJ2-3, the full variable domain is DAMVIQNPRYQVTQFGKPVTLSCSQTLNHNVMYWYQQKSSQAPKLLFHYYDKDFNNEADTPDNFQSRRPNTSFCFLDIRSPGLGDTAMYLCATSPGQPDTQYFGPGTRLTVL.

A remark on this clone: The same CDR3 is also encoded by other DNA sequences in this sample. The chain carries TRBV3-1 (or the pseudogene TRBV3-2) and TRBJ2-6; no reliable D call. With 1 base removed from V and 0 bases from J, the gap between germline ends came to 4 bases. Germline V CDR1 and CDR2: LGHDT, YNNKEL (reference sequence). The CDR3 runs to 15 residues. The CDR3 sequence: CASSQAGSGANVLTF. The CDR3 region has the DNA TGTGCCAGCAGCCAAGCAGGCTCTGGGGCCAACGTCCTGACTTTC.

The V and J genes are TRBV5-1 and TRBJ2-7; D may be TRBD2 (6 bases). CDR3 length: 13 amino acids. The V gene lost 4 bases and the J gene lost 5 bases, with 13 bases spanning the gap. The germline V gene encodes CDR1 SGHRS and CDR2 YFSETQ. As DNA, the CDR3 is TGCGCCAGCAGCCTCGGGGACTTCAACGAGCAGTACGTC. Translated, it gives CASSLGDFNEQYV.

J is TRBJ1-5 and V is TRBV7-8; weak D call: TRBD1 (5 bases). The CDR3 extends over 16 amino acids. V lost 1 base and J 6 bases, leaving 16 bases between the germline ends. Germline assignment: CDR1 SGHVS and CDR2 FQNEAQ. This CDR3 is CASSLDSGFHPQPQHF. For the CDR3, the DNA is TGTGCCAGCAGCTTAGATTCAGGGTTTCACCCTCAGCCCCAGCATTTT.

The V gene is TRBV4-1, the J gene TRBJ1-4, with 9 bases identical to TRBD1. The CDR3 contains 15 residues. J was trimmed by 7 bases and V by 6 bases; bases with no gene match: 9. From germline, CDR1 is MGHRA and CDR2 YSYEKL. CDR3 nucleotides: TGCGCCAGCAGACCTCCGGGACAGGGATGTGAAAAACTGTTTTTT. It is translated as CASRPPGQGCEKLFF.

This clone has more than one count but fewer than ten. CDR3 loop: CATSESGQGTDTQYF. As DNA, the CDR3 is TGTGCCACCAGTGAGTCAGGGCAGGGGACAGATACGCAGTATTTT. V and J are TRBV24-1 and TRBJ2-3; tentative D call: TRBD1 (6 bases). V was clipped by 4 bases and J by 3 bases, with 13 bases between them. This CDR3 is built from 15 residues. Germline CDR1 is KGHDR and CDR2 is SFDVKD.

This chain joins TRBV3-1 (or the pseudogene TRBV3-2) and TRBJ1-2; TRBD1 agrees at 8 bases. V lost 4 bases and J lost 4; bases outside the gene matches: 5. CDR3 size: 14 residues. Germline V gene sequence: CDR1 LGHDT, CDR2 YNNKEL (reference sequence). The CDR3 region has the DNA TGTGCCAGCAGCCCCCGGGACAGGCCCTATGGCTACACCTTC. Its protein is CASSPRDRPYGYTF.

The chain combines TRBV9 with TRBJ2-3; 13 nucleotides line up with TRBD2. The germline CDR1 and CDR2 sequences are SGDLS and YYNGEE. The CDR3 has 17 residues. V trimming: 3 bases; J trimming: 2 bases; junction bases outside the gene matches: 6. CDR3 nucleotide sequence: TGTGCCAGCAGCGCACCACTAGCGGGGGGGCTCACAGATACGCAGTATTTT. This gives the protein CASSAPLAGGLTDTQYF.

V is TRBV5-5 and J is TRBJ1-2, with D possibly matching TRBD1 (6 bases). The CDR3 is 12 amino acids. V was trimmed by 6 bases and J by 4 bases, leaving 10 bases between them. Germline V gene lookup returns CDR1 SGHKS and CDR2 YYEKEE (reference sequence). The CDR3 spells CASTMTGYGYTF. The CDR3 DNA follows: TGTGCCAGCACCATGACAGGCTATGGCTACACCTTC. Full variable domain (outside the CDR3, taken from reference TRBV5-5 and TRBJ1-2): DAGVTQSPTHLIKTRGQQVTLRCSPISGHKSVSWYQQVLGQGPQFIFQYYEKEERGRGNFPDRFSARQFPNYSSELNVNALLLGDSALYLCASTMTGYGYTFGSGTRLTVV.